Described below is a single T cell receptor (beta chain) sequence and its context. The antigen is not known. V dropped 5 bases and J dropped 5 bases, with 12 bases sitting between them. CDR1 and CDR2 (germline): SGHVS, FNYEAQ. CDR3 length equals 13 residues. This sample was taken from a study of T cell clonotyping in hematopoietic cell transplantation. Overall study results and limits: Without cell sorting, CD4 versus CD8 contributions remain unresolved.

The protocol was immunoSEQ multiplex PCR, while the TCRdb copy is restricted to in-frame clones and leaves out a portion. The sample consists of approximately 44,000 clones, around 94% of them appearing once. The clonotype was recovered from a woman between 50 and 59 years old in good health. Some clones in this sample may be carry-over from other donors' samples. This chain uses TRBV7-6 with TRBJ1-1; D is perhaps TRBD1 (6 bases). Specimen: peripheral blood mononuclear cells. The CDR3, as DNA: TGTGCCAGCAGCCCAAGGGGGGATACTGAAGCTTTCTTT. It specifies CASSPRGDTEAFF. Combining the CDR3 with reference TRBV7-6 and TRBJ1-1 gives the whole variable domain GAGVSQSPRYKVTKRGQDVALRCDPISGHVSLYWYRQALGQGPEFLTYFNYEAQQDKSGLPNDRFSAERPEGSISTLTIQRTEQRDSAMYRCASSPRGDTEAFFGQGTRLTVV.